The clone carrying this T cell receptor beta chain was seen at least ten times. Antigen specificity is unknown. This entry is derived from a study of Graves' ophthalmopathy and Graves' hyperthyroidism. Across the study: Ophthalmopathy not arising within 18 months of follow-up defined hyperthyroidism as stable.

Patients in the hyperthyroidism group, adults aged 18 to 65, were newly diagnosed, under 2 months' duration. The V gene's germline CDR1 is SGHTA and CDR2 FQGNSA. The CDR3 spans 15 residues. Trimming left V 2 bases short and J 3 bases short, with 11 bases between. Amplifying from RNA transcripts, the study obtained TCR beta CDR3 regions. In the first round, RT-PCR was carried out with HTBI primers, and a multiplex PCR formed the second round. TCRdb independently ran MiXCR on the multiplex PCR reads; one entry per CDR3 protein. The sample shows 450,000 to 600,000 distinct CDR3 sequences, approximately 35% of them seen only once. Study conclusions and caveats: Ophthalmopathy could be told apart from stable hyperthyroidism by a 13-signature model (87.88% sensitivity, over 65% specificity). Blood samples also showed most expanded thyroid clonotypes exceeding 0.001 frequency.

The chain links TRBV7-2 to TRBJ1-3, with D possibly TRBD1 on 5 matching bases. The TCR comes from an adult man with Graves' hyperthyroidism. Input material: peripheral blood or thyroid tissue (not recorded which). The CDR3, as DNA: TGTGCCAGCAGCTTAAGTCAGGGAATTGGAAACACCATATATTTT. Translation gives CASSLSQGIGNTIYF.